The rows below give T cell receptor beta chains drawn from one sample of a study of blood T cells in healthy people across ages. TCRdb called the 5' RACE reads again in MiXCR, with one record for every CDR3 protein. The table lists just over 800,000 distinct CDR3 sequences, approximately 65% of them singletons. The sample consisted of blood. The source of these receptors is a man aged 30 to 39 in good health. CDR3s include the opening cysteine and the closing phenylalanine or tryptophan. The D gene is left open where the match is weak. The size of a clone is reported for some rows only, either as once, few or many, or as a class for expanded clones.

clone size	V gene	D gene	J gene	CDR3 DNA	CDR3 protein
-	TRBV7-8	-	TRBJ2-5	TGTGCCAGCAGCTTAATGGGGGCGGGGCAAGAGACCCAGTACTTC	CASSLMGAGQETQYF
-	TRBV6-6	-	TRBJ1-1	TGTGCCAGCAGTTACTTTGCAGGCCCACCCGTGGACACTGAAGCTTTCTTT	CASSYFAGPPVDTEAFF
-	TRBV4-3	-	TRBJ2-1	TGCGCCAGCGGCAAAAGCTCCTACAATGAGCAGTTCTTC	CASGKSSYNEQFF
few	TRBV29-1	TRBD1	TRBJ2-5	TGCAGCGGTTCCGGGACAGACCAAGAGACCCAGTACTTC	CSGSGTDQETQYF
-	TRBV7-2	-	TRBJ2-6	TGTGCCGGCAGCTTAGCGCGGCAGTCTGGGGCCAACGTCCTGACTTTC	CAGSLARQSGANVLTF
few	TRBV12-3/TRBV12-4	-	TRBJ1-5	TGTGCCAGCAGTTTGGAACGATTGGACCAGCCCCAGCATTTT	CASSLERLDQPQHF
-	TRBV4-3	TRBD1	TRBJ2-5	TGCGCCAGCAGCCAGGTCCTGGACAGGCAAGAGACCCAGTACTTC	CASSQVLDRQETQYF
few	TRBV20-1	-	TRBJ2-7	TGCAGTGCTAGCCAGGGAGGCAAGGGATACGAGCAGTACTTC	CSASQGGKGYEQYF
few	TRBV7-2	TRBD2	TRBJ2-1	TGTGCCAGCAGCATAGCGGGGAGCTCCTACAATGAGCAGTTCTTC	CASSIAGSSYNEQFF
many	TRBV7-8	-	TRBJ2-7	TGTGCCAGCAGCTTAGTGGGGGGCTACGAGCAGTACTTC	CASSLVGGYEQYF
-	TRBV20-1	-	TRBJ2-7	TGCAGTGCTAGAGATCGTCCCCTTGGTTCCTACGAGCAGTACTTC	CSARDRPLGSYEQYF
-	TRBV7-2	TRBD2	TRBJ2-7	TGTGCCAGCAGCTATACGGGGGGGCGTGAGCAGTACTTC	CASSYTGGREQYF
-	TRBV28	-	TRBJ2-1	TGTGCCAGCAAAATGGACCGGTCCTACAATGAGCAGTTCTTC	CASKMDRSYNEQFF
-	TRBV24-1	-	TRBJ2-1	TGTGCCACCAGTGATACCGGACAGTACAATGAGCAGTTCTTC	CATSDTGQYNEQFF
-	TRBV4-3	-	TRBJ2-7	TGCGCCAGCAGCCAAGTGTTCAGGACCCGGGGCGAGCAGTACTTC	CASSQVFRTRGEQYF
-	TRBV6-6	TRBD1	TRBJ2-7	TGTGCCAGCAGTCACCCGGACAGGGACGAGCAGTACTTC	CASSHPDRDEQYF
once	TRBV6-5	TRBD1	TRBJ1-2	TGTGCCAGCAGCATAGACAGGGCAAGCTACACCTTC	CASSIDRASYTF
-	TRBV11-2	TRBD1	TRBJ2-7	TGTGCCAGCAAATCGGACAGGGGCTTGGCCTACGAGCAGTACTTC	CASKSDRGLAYEQYF
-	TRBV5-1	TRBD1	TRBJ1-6	TGCGCCAGCAGCAATTCCCGGCGGACAGGGGAGGCACCCCTCCACTTT	CASSNSRRTGEAPLHF
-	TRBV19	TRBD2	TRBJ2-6	TGTGCCTCGAGCGGGGGGAACTCTGGGGCCAACGTCCTGACTTTC	CASSGGNSGANVLTF
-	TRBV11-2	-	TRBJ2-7	TGTGCCAGCAGCCCCGACACGAATTACTACGAGCAGTACTTC	CASSPDTNYYEQYF
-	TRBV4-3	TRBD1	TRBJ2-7	TGCGCCAGCAGCCAAGGACTGGGACAGGGGACCTACGAGCAGTACTTC	CASSQGLGQGTYEQYF
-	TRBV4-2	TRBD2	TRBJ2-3	TGTGCCAGCAGCCAAGTGGCTAGCGGGGGGTCGGATACGCAGTATTTT	CASSQVASGGSDTQYF
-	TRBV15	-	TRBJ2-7	TGTGCCACCAGCAGGCAGGGGCACTACGAGCAGTACTTC	CATSRQGHYEQYF
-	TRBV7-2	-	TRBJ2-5	TGTGCCAGCAGCTTAGTTCGAGCGGAAGAGACCCAGTACTTC	CASSLVRAEETQYF
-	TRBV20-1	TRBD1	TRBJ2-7	TGCAGTGCTAGAGACGGGACAGGGATGTACGAGCAGTACTTC	CSARDGTGMYEQYF
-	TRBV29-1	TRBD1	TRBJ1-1	TGCAGCGTTGTGAGGGACAGGGACACTGAAGCTTTCTTT	CSVVRDRDTEAFF
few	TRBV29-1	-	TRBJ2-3	TGCAGCGTTTCTTCAGGAGGGGTCAAGACAGATACGCAGTATTTT	CSVSSGGVKTDTQYF
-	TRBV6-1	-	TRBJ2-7	TGTGCCAGCAGTGGGCGGGTCGACTACGAGCAGTACTTC	CASSGRVDYEQYF
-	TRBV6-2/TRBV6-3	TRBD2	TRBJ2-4	TGTGCCAGCAGTGGTCGTAGCGGGGGAACCAAAAACATTCAGTACTTC	CASSGRSGGTKNIQYF
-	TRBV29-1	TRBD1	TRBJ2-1	TGCAGCGTTGATCGCTTGGGACAGGGGGGCGAGCAGTTCTTC	CSVDRLGQGGEQFF
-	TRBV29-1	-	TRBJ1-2	TGCAGCGCCGGTAGGGGTGACCCTAACTATGGCTACACCTTC	CSAGRGDPNYGYTF
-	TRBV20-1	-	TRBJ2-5	TGCAGTGCTAGAGATACTAAGCAAGAGACCCAGTACTTC	CSARDTKQETQYF
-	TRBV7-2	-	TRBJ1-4	TGTGCCAGCAGCTTAGGACGGATTAATGAAAAACTGTTTTTT	CASSLGRINEKLFF
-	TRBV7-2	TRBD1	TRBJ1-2	TGTGCCAGCAGCTTAGACATGGGAAGGGGGCGAGGCTACACCTTC	CASSLDMGRGRGYTF
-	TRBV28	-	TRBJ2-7	TGTGCCAGCATTGTAGGAGGGGGCAGCTCCTACGAGCAGTACTTC	CASIVGGGSSYEQYF
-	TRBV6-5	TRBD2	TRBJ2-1	TGTGCCAGCGGTCCTAGCGGGGGTTACAATGAGCAGTTCTTC	CASGPSGGYNEQFF
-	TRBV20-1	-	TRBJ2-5	TGCAGTGCTAAAGGGGGAGGGGAGACCCAGTACTTC	CSAKGGGETQYF
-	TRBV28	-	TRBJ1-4	TGTGCCAGCAGTTTCCCCGGGGCAGGGTTTGAAAAACTGTTTTTT	CASSFPGAGFEKLFF
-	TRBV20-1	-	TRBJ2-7	TGCAGTGCTTATTATTCCTCAAGCTCCTACGAGCAGTACTTC	CSAYYSSSSYEQYF
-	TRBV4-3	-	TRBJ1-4	TGCGCCAGCAGCAGACGGATTAATGAAAAACTGTTTTTT	CASSRRINEKLFF
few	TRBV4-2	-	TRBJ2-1	TGTGCCAGCAGCCAAGATTGGCCAGGGGGGTCCAATGAGCAGTTCTTC	CASSQDWPGGSNEQFF
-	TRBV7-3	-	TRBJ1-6	TGTGCCAGCAGCTTAACTGTAGGGGATAATTCACCCCTCCACTTT	CASSLTVGDNSPLHF
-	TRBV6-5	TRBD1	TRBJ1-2	TGTGCCAGCAGTCGGACAGGGGTCGATGGCTACACCTTC	CASSRTGVDGYTF
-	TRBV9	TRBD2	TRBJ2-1	TGTGCCAGCAGCGTAGCAGCGGGATACTACAATGAGCAGTTCTTC	CASSVAAGYYNEQFF
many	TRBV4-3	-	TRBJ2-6	TGCGCCAGCAGCCAACTCTTGGTTGGGTCTGGGGCCAACGTCCTGACTTTC	CASSQLLVGSGANVLTF
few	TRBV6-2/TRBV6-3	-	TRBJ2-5	TGTGCCAGCAGTTACTCGAATGCCCGAGAGACCCAGTACTTC	CASSYSNARETQYF
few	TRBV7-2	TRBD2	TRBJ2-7	TGTGCCAGCAGCAGCGGGGCGGGGGACTACGAGCAGTACTTC	CASSSGAGDYEQYF
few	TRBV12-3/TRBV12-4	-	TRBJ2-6	TGTGCCAGCATTACAGGGATGTCTGGGGCCAACGTCCTGACTTTC	CASITGMSGANVLTF
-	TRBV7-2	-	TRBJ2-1	TGTGCCAGCAACCCGACGGGGGGCGGGGAGCAGTTCTTC	CASNPTGGGEQFF
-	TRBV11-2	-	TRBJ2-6	TGTGCCAGCAGAGAATTCGGACGCTCTGGGGCCAACGTCCTGACTTTC	CASREFGRSGANVLTF
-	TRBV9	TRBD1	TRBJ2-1	TGTGCCAGCAGCGACGGGACAGCCTACAATGAGCAGTTCTTC	CASSDGTAYNEQFF
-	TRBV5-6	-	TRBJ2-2	TGTGCCAGCAGCTTTATTTTGGGGTCGGACACCGGGGAGCTGTTTTTT	CASSFILGSDTGELFF
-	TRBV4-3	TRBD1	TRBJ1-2	TGCGCCAGCAGCCAAGACGTCTCCAGGGGGGGTCACTATGGCTACACCTTC	CASSQDVSRGGHYGYTF
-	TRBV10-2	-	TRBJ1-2	TGCGCCAGCAGGGCTACCTCAGCTAACTATGGCTACACCTTC	CASRATSANYGYTF
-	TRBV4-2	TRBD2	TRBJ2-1	TGTGCCAGCAGCCAACGAGTAAGTTCGGCCCTAGCGGGGGGGCAGAATGAGCAGTTCTTC	CASSQRVSSALAGGQNEQFF
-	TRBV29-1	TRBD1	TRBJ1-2	TGCAGCGTTGACGTCGACAGGGGCGAATGGGGCTACACCTTC	CSVDVDRGEWGYTF
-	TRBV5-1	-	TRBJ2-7	TGCGCCAGCAGCTTCCATACGGGGGCCGATAGAGATACCCAGTACTTC	CASSFHTGADRDTQYF
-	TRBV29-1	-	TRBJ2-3	TGCAGCGTTGAAAAGGCAGAAGATACGCAGTATTTT	CSVEKAEDTQYF
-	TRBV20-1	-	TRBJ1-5	TGCAGTGCGAGTGGGCTTGCCAATCAGCCCCAGCATTTT	CSASGLANQPQHF